The sequence of this T cell receptor beta chain was determined in a study of shared clonotypes between healthy human individuals. This clone was picked up a small number of times. This CDR3 region has 15 residues. The J segment lost 6 bases and the V segment lost 6 bases, leaving 12 bases of the junction unmatched. The method was immunoSEQ multiplex PCR; TCRdb's version includes in-frame clones alone and lacks a portion of them. The sample holds about 980,000 clones, 76% seen once. The sample was memory CD4+ T cells sorted from blood. Sample subset: CD45RA-negative fraction. This sequence originates from a man younger than 35 in good health. The chain employs TRBV23-1 and TRBJ2-7; 9 bases are shared with TRBD1. TRBV23-1 is reported as an ORF; its role is uncertain. The CDR3 DNA reads TGCGCCAGCAGCAGGCCGGGACAGGGCTCCGCCGAGCAGTACTTC. It specifies CASSRPGQGSAEQYF.